These T cell receptor beta chains were read from a single sample in a study of blood T cell repertoires in COVID-19. Only in-frame clones appear in the TCRdb table, and some are missing; sequencing was by immunoSEQ multiplex PCR. The table has over 350,000 clones, approximately 90% seen once. The source material was peripheral blood. The receptors were gathered from a woman under 40 with acute or convalescent COVID-19. The CDR3 runs from the conserved cysteine through the conserved F or W. A D gene is named only where the DNA matches it firmly. Clone size is shown for a subset of rows, as once, few, many or a class of expanded clone.

D gene | clone size | CDR3 length | J gene | V gene | CDR3 protein | CDR3 DNA
- | - | 13 | TRBJ2-7 | TRBV12-3/TRBV12-4 | CASRITGFYEQYF | TGTGCCAGCAGGATCACAGGGTTCTACGAGCAGTACTTC
- | - | 13 | TRBJ2-5 | TRBV6-5 | CASSYSSQETQYF | TGTGCCAGCAGTTACTCGTCTCAAGAGACCCAGTACTTC
- | few | 15 | TRBJ1-3 | TRBV6-2/TRBV6-3 | CASGQGVFSGNTIYF | TGTGCCAGCGGCCAGGGAGTGTTCTCTGGAAACACCATATATTTT
- | few | 14 | TRBJ1-1 | TRBV3-1/TRBV3-2 | CASRRSEVGTEAFF | TGTGCCAGCAGGAGATCCGAGGTAGGCACTGAAGCTTTCTTT
TRBD1 | - | 14 | TRBJ1-2 | TRBV9 | CASSGRDREDGYTF | TGTGCCAGCAGCGGGAGGGACAGGGAGGATGGCTACACCTTC
- | - | 14 | TRBJ2-5 | TRBV6-2/TRBV6-3 | CASSYSRSPETQYF | TGTGCCAGCAGTTACTCGAGAAGCCCAGAGACCCAGTACTTC
TRBD2 | once | 15 | TRBJ2-3 | TRBV11-2 | CASSGSGASTDTQYF | TGTGCCAGCAGCGGGAGCGGGGCGAGCACAGATACGCAGTATTTT
TRBD1 | once | 13 | TRBJ1-1 | TRBV30 | CAWRENRGSEAFF | TGTGCCTGGAGGGAAAACAGGGGATCTGAAGCTTTCTTT
- | - | 13 | TRBJ1-5 | TRBV20-1 | CSASSGGDQPQHF | TGCAGTGCTAGTTCGGGGGGGGATCAGCCCCAGCATTTT
- | - | 17 | TRBJ1-1 | TRBV30 | CAWSRFETVLIHTEAFF | TGTGCCTGGAGTCGATTCGAAACTGTACTGATTCACACTGAAGCTTTCTTT
TRBD1 | - | 13 | TRBJ1-2 | TRBV11-2 | CASRAWTGFGYTF | TGTGCCAGCAGAGCTTGGACAGGGTTTGGCTACACCTTC
- | - | 13 | TRBJ1-6 | TRBV12-3/TRBV12-4 | CASSRDTYSPLHF | TGTGCCAGCAGCCGGGACACCTATTCACCCCTCCACTTT
TRBD1 | - | 14 | TRBJ1-4 | TRBV27 | CASSFSTGGQKLFF | TGTGCCAGCAGTTTCTCGACAGGGGGGCAAAAACTGTTTTTT
TRBD2 | few | 15 | TRBJ2-3 | TRBV4-1 | CASSLSGGGGDTQYF | TGCGCCAGCAGCCTTAGCGGGGGGGGCGGGGATACGCAGTATTTT
- | - | 13 | TRBJ1-4 | TRBV4-2 | CASSQGSNEKLFF | TGTGCCAGCAGCCAAGGTTCAAATGAAAAACTGTTTTTT
TRBD1 | - | 16 | TRBJ2-2 | TRBV28 | CASSPDRGPNTGELFF | TGTGCCAGCAGTCCCGACAGGGGACCGAACACCGGGGAGCTGTTTTTT
TRBD1 | many | 16 | TRBJ1-1 | TRBV11-2 | CASSLSGGQGNTEAFF | TGTGCCAGCAGCTTATCGGGGGGACAGGGGAACACTGAAGCTTTCTTT
- | - | 14 | TRBJ2-2 | TRBV9 | CASTVGVGSGELFF | TGTGCCAGCACCGTAGGAGTAGGGAGCGGGGAGCTGTTTTTT